These 19 T cell receptor beta chains were all obtained from the same sample, sequenced in a study of identical twins. TCRdb processed the 5' RACE reads anew with MiXCR; each CDR3 protein has one entry. The sample comprises around 1.7 million distinct CDR3 sequences, about 32% of which are singletons, and about 0.3% rests with the top ten. The sequenced sample was cord blood. The receptors were sampled from a newborn girl in good health.

The chain joins TRBV9 to TRBJ1-4; D ambiguous. CDR1 SGDLS and CDR2 YYNGEE come from the germline V gene. CDR3 length: 15 amino acids. Trimming removed 0 bases from V and 4 bases from J, with 10 bases in between. The CDR3 is CASSVGGNLNEKLFF. CDR3 DNA: TGTGCCAGCAGCGTAGGGGGAAACCTTAATGAAAAACTGTTTTTT. Combining the CDR3 with reference TRBV9 and TRBJ1-4 gives the whole variable domain DSGVTQTPKHLITATGQRVTLRCSPRSGDLSVYWYQQSLDQGLQFLIQYYNGEERAKGNILERFSAQQFPDLHSELNLSSLELGDSALYFCASSVGGNLNEKLFFGSGTQLSVL.

The J gene is TRBJ1-2, the V gene TRBV20-1; no definite D call. This CDR3 has 10 residues. Germline CDR1 and CDR2: DFQATT and SNEGSKA (reference sequence). Trimming removed 7 bases at V and 4 bases at J, with 7 bases between. The CDR3 DNA reads TGCAGTGTACAGTCCTATGGCTACACCTTC. It codes for CSVQSYGYTF.

As regards this clonotype: A much larger clone sits a single nucleotide away, making a read error possible. The rearrangement uses TRBV10-3 and TRBJ2-1; 10 positions match TRBD2. The tail of the sequence fits TRBJ2-7 better, so the J call may be wrong. Per germline, CDR1 ENHRY and CDR2 SYGVKD. This CDR3 spans 14 amino acids. The DNA of the CDR3 is TGTGCCATCAGTATAGCGGGGGGCAACAATGAGCAGTACTTC. Its protein is CAISIAGGNNEQYF.

This clonotype was seen more than once but under ten times. The rearrangement links TRBV10-3 to TRBJ2-5, with TRBD2 matching over 10 bases. Per the germline V gene, CDR1 is ENHRY and CDR2 is SYGVKD. J lost 2 bases, V lost 8 bases, and 5 bases had no gene match. The CDR3 runs to 14 residues. CDR3 nucleotide sequence: TGTGCCATCGGCCCGACTAGCGGGCAAGAGACCCAGTACTTC. Its protein is CAIGPTSGQETQYF.

This clonotype came up a few times. This sequence joins TRBV20-1 and TRBJ2-3, with 13 bases identical to TRBD2. This CDR3 region has 16 residues. V shed 5 bases, J shed 4 bases, and the junction held 9 bases outside the gene matches. Germline CDR1 DFQATT, CDR2 SNEGSKA (reference sequence). The CDR3 sequence: CSAPRTSGSVSDTQYF. In DNA, the CDR3 is TGCAGTGCTCCCCGGACTAGCGGGAGTGTGTCAGATACGCAGTATTTT.

The chain recombines TRBV21-1 with TRBJ2-7. TRBV21-1 is a recognized pseudogene. The CDR3 has 14 residues. The CDR3, as DNA: TGTGCCAGCAGCGGCCGACAGAGTTCCTACGAGCAGTACTTC. It translates to CASSGRQSSYEQYF.

In its sample, this clonotype was seen a few times. V and J are TRBV5-1 and TRBJ2-7; 9 bases match TRBD2. The tail of the sequence fits TRBJ2-4 better, so the J call may be wrong. Germline assignment: CDR1 SGHRS and CDR2 YFSETQ. The CDR3 sequence is 16 residues long. Here the CDR3 reads CASSLGGSGGENIQYF. In DNA form, the CDR3 reads TGCGCCAGCAGCTTGGGGGGTAGCGGGGGTGAAAACATTCAGTACTTC.

This clonotype turned up a few times. The gene calls are TRBV11-2 and TRBJ2-7; TRBD2 matches 8 bases. J gave up 2 bases and V 1 base, and 4 bases lay outside the gene matches. The germline V gene encodes CDR1 SGHAT and CDR2 FQNNGV. The CDR3 runs to 15 residues. CDR3 DNA sequence: TGTGCCAGCAGCTTAGTCCGGGGGGGTACCTACGAGCAGTACTTC. Amino acids: CASSLVRGGTYEQYF.

V usage is TRBV9 and J usage is TRBJ2-1; D may be TRBD2 (6 bases). CDR1 SGDLS and CDR2 YYNGEE come from the germline V gene. The CDR3 is 15 amino acids. V lost 1 base and J 5 bases, leaving 13 bases between the germline ends. CDR3: CASSVSRRGNNEQFF. Written as DNA, the CDR3 is TGTGCCAGCAGCGTATCCCGGCGGGGTAACAATGAGCAGTTCTTC.

This clonotype showed up just a few times. J is TRBJ2-7 and V is TRBV2, with 7 bases lining up with TRBD2. The DNA matches TRBJ2-5 better at its end, which makes the J call doubtful. CDR3 length: 17 amino acids. Germline values: CDR1 SNHLY, CDR2 FYNNEI. CDR3 bases: TGTGCCAGCAGTGAAGTCCTTTTGACTAGATCGGGAGGGACCCAGTACTTC. Residues: CASSEVLLTRSGGTQYF.

This chain joins TRBV20-1 and TRBJ1-2; D gene ambiguous. With 1 base removed from V and 6 bases from J, the gap between germline ends came to 6 bases. The CDR3 is 11 residues long. Germline CDR1 reads DFQATT; CDR2 reads SNEGSKA (reference sequence). The CDR3 region has the DNA TGCAGTGCTAGAGTCAGAGATGGCTACACCTTC. As protein: CSARVRDGYTF.

This clonotype was picked up one time. The chain links TRBV19 to TRBJ1-1; 8 nucleotides line up with TRBD1. V gave up 1 base and J gave up 4 bases; unmatched junction bases: 5. The CDR3 has 15 residues. Germline values: CDR1 LNHDA, CDR2 SQIVND (reference sequence). The CDR3 loop is CASSIVGTGGTEAFF. As DNA, the CDR3 is TGTGCCAGTAGTATAGTGGGGACAGGCGGCACTGAAGCTTTCTTT.

The chain employs TRBV20-1 and TRBJ2-1; D gene ambiguous. The DNA matches TRBJ2-7 better at its end, which makes the J call doubtful. Germline-derived CDR1 and CDR2 are DFQATT and SNEGSKA (reference sequence). The CDR3 sequence is 16 residues long. This chain's CDR3 is CSAAVRRTLLYNEQYF. Here the CDR3 DNA reads TGCAGTGCTGCCGTCCGCCGGACCCTTCTCTACAATGAGCAGTACTTC.

This CDR3 reads CASSQGRGELSSYTF. The CDR3 DNA reads as TGTGCCAGCAGCCAGGGTAGAGGGGAATTGAGTAGCTACACCTTC. V is TRBV7-8 and J is TRBJ1-2; possibly TRBD1 for D (5 bases). This CDR3 region has 15 residues. Trimming left V 5 bases short and J 9 bases short, with 22 bases between. Per the germline V gene, CDR1 is SGHVS and CDR2 is FQNEAQ.

This clonotype came up many times. The chain is built from TRBV29-1 and TRBJ2-1; 9 bases are a match to TRBD2. CDR3 length: 15 residues. V was clipped by 5 bases and J by 8 bases; unmatched bases: 13. From germline, CDR1 is SQVTM and CDR2 ANQGSEA. CDR3 nucleotide sequence: TGCAGCGTTCGTATTGGGACTAGCATTTCGGATGAGCAGTTCTTC. It codes for CSVRIGTSISDEQFF.

This clonotype was counted a few times. The chain uses TRBV5-1 and TRBJ1-2; no reliable D call. The germline CDR1 and CDR2 sequences are SGHRS and YFSETQ. Trimming took 0 bases from V and 4 from J, leaving 10 bases between them. The CDR3 consists of 14 residues. The CDR3 coding sequence is TGCGCCAGCAGCTTGGGCCAGAGGAGCTATGGCTACACCTTC. Its translation is CASSLGQRSYGYTF. Together with reference TRBV5-1 and TRBJ1-2, the CDR3 gives the full variable domain: KAGVTQTPRYLIKTRGQQVTLSCSPISGHRSVSWYQQTPGQGLQFLFEYFSETQRNKGNFPGRFSGRQFSNSRSEMNVSTLELGDSALYLCASSLGQRSYGYTFGSGTRLTVV.

This clonotype appeared a few times. The chain is built from TRBV29-1 and TRBJ1-2, with D unresolved. Trimming took 7 bases from V and 0 from J, leaving 9 bases between them. Germline V gene data show CDR1 as SQVTM and CDR2 as ANQGSEA. The CDR3 contains 12 residues. The CDR3 loop reads CSDRPANYGYTF. CDR3 DNA: TGCAGCGACCGACCAGCTAACTATGGCTACACCTTC.

The chain employs TRBV3-1 and TRBJ2-2; 14 bases align to TRBD2. CDR3 length: 17 residues. Germline CDR1 LGHDT, CDR2 YNNKEL (reference sequence). V was clipped by 1 base and J by 7 bases; unmatched bases: 5. In nucleotides, the CDR3 is TGTGCCAGCAGCCAAGGCGGGACTAGCGGGGGAGTCGGGGAGCTGTTTTTT. It encodes CASSQGGTSGGVGELFF.

This clonotype has a single count. This chain joins TRBV12-3 or TRBV12-4 and TRBJ2-7; TRBD2 matches at 10 bases. CDR3 length: 16 amino acids. J lost 7 bases, V lost 6 bases, and 15 bases had no gene match. This CDR3 is CASRGAGGGSYNEQYF. The CDR3 DNA sequence: TGTGCCAGCAGGGGAGCGGGAGGGGGCTCCTACAATGAGCAGTACTTC.